These T cell receptor beta chains were read from a single sample in a study of blood T cell repertoires in COVID-19. Repertoires were generated with immunoSEQ multiplex PCR, while TCRdb's copy carries only in-frame clones and drops some. Of around 200,000 clones in the sample, more than 75% were seen once. Sample: peripheral blood. Receptors were obtained from a woman of 80 years or more with acute or convalescent COVID-19. The CDR3 runs from the conserved cysteine through the conserved F or W. The order of the fields is J gene, D gene, clone size, V gene, CDR3 DNA, CDR3 protein. The D gene is left open where the match is weak. Expanded clones get a size class; other rows say once, few or many, or leave the size out.

>TRBJ2-1|NA|NA|TRBV23-1
TGCGCCAGCAGTCGAAACTCGGGACATATCAATGAGCAGTTCTTC
CASSRNSGHINEQFF
>TRBJ1-5|NA|once|TRBV28
TGTGCCAGCAGCCGGGATCTCCTAAATCAGCCCCAGCATTTT
CASSRDLLNQPQHF
>TRBJ1-6|TRBD1|NA|TRBV27
TGTGCCAGCAGGAGACAGGGCGAAAGCTCCTATAATTCACCCCTCCACTTT
CASRRQGESSYNSPLHF
>TRBJ2-1|TRBD2|NA|TRBV7-2
TGTGCCAGCAGCTCGATCTGGACTAGCGGAGGATACAATGAGCAGTTCTTC
CASSSIWTSGGYNEQFF
>TRBJ2-1|TRBD2|NA|TRBV4-1
TGCGCCAGCAGCCAGCCGATCAACGTAGCGGGGAGAGACTACAATGAGCAGTTCTTC
CASSQPINVAGRDYNEQFF
>TRBJ2-7|NA|few|TRBV14
TGTGCCAGCAGCCCAAACTCCGGGACAAGAACCTACGAGCAGTACTTC
CASSPNSGTRTYEQYF
>TRBJ1-3|NA|NA|TRBV5-6
TGTGCCAGCAGCTTTCTTGCGGGGCTTGGAAACACCATATATTTT
CASSFLAGLGNTIYF
>TRBJ2-1|NA|NA|TRBV19
TGTGCCAGTAGTTGGGTCGGGTTTGAGTCCAATGAGCAGTTCTTC
CASSWVGFESNEQFF
>TRBJ2-3|TRBD2|NA|TRBV6-2/TRBV6-3
TGTGCCAGCAGTTCCCTAGCGGGGACCGATACGCAGTATTTT
CASSSLAGTDTQYF
>TRBJ1-1|NA|NA|TRBV19
TGTGCCAGTAGTATAGACCTCGCTAACACAGGGTTTCCACAAGCTTTCTTT
CASSIDLANTGFPQAFF
>TRBJ2-1|TRBD2|NA|TRBV27
TGTGCCAGTTTTAAGGCGGGGGTCGGGTTCTTC
CASFKAGVGFF
>TRBJ1-2|NA|once|TRBV20-1
TGCAGTGCCCTGAACTACTATGGCTACACCTTC
CSALNYYGYTF
>TRBJ2-2|TRBD1|few|TRBV5-1
TGCGCCAGCGTCCGGGGACAGCCAAACACCGGGGAGCTGTTTTTT
CASVRGQPNTGELFF
>TRBJ1-5|NA|NA|TRBV6-6
TGTGCCAGCAGCCTTAATACTGGAGGGCAGCCCCAGCATTTT
CASSLNTGGQPQHF
>TRBJ2-3|TRBD1|NA|TRBV7-2
TGTGCCAGCAGCTTTAGGGGGACAGGCGGCAGGGGGCGTGCAGATACGCAGTATTTT
CASSFRGTGGRGRADTQYF
>TRBJ2-3|TRBD1|once|TRBV18
TGTGCCAGCTCACTAGGACAGGCTGGCGGCACAGATACGCAGTATTTT
CASSLGQAGGTDTQYF
>TRBJ2-5|TRBD1|NA|TRBV7-9
TGTGCCAGCAGCTTTACAGGGGGCGCTGAGACCCAGTACTTC
CASSFTGGAETQYF
>TRBJ2-2|NA|NA|TRBV6-6
TGTGCCAGCAGTTACACAGGGTATCGGAACACCGGGGAGCTGTTTTTT
CASSYTGYRNTGELFF
>TRBJ2-1|NA|NA|TRBV7-6
TGTGCCAGCTCGGGTTACAATGAGCAGTTCTTC
CASSGYNEQFF
>TRBJ2-3|NA|NA|TRBV21-1
TGTGCCAGCAACGGAGCAGATACGCAGTATTTT
CASNGADTQYF
>TRBJ1-1|NA|NA|TRBV18
TGTGCCAGCTCACTTGAGCAGGGGATACCGAACACTGAAGCTTTCTTT
CASSLEQGIPNTEAFF
>TRBJ1-6|TRBD1|NA|TRBV29-1
TGCAGCGTCCGACAGGGGGAGTATAATTCACCCCTCCACTTT
CSVRQGEYNSPLHF
>TRBJ1-4|TRBD1|NA|TRBV29-1
TGCAGCGTTTCACAGGGGGGCGAAAAACTGTTTTTT
CSVSQGGEKLFF
>TRBJ1-4|TRBD1|NA|TRBV7-2
TGTGCCAGCAGCAAGACAGGGTTCGGGGAAAAACTGTTTTTT
CASSKTGFGEKLFF
>TRBJ2-7|TRBD1|NA|TRBV5-1
TGCGCCAGCAGCCCGGGACAGCTCCACCACGAGCAGTACTTC
CASSPGQLHHEQYF
>TRBJ2-1|TRBD2|NA|TRBV6-2/TRBV6-3
TGTGCCAGCAGTTACTCGACGCAGGGGACTAGCGGCTCCTACAATGAGCAGTTCTTC
CASSYSTQGTSGSYNEQFF
>TRBJ1-2|TRBD1|NA|TRBV3-1/TRBV3-2
TGTGCCAGCAGCCAAGATAGGACAGGTCGTGGCTACACCTTC
CASSQDRTGRGYTF
>TRBJ1-5|TRBD1|NA|TRBV7-8
TGTGCCAGCAGCTTAGAGACAGGGGGTCAGCCCCAGCATTTT
CASSLETGGQPQHF
>TRBJ2-1|TRBD2|NA|TRBV11-2
TGTGCCAGCAGCTTTATGGCTAGCGGGTACAATGAGCAGTTCTTC
CASSFMASGYNEQFF
>TRBJ1-1|NA|few|TRBV4-3
TGCGCCAGCAGCCAAGCTTGGACAGAAAACACTGAAGCTTTCTTT
CASSQAWTENTEAFF
>TRBJ1-3|NA|NA|TRBV2
TGTGCCAGCACCCTATTGTCGGTGGGCGGAAACACCATATATTTT
CASTLLSVGGNTIYF
>TRBJ1-2|NA|NA|TRBV29-1
TGCAGCGCCTTCTCGTATGGCTACACCTTC
CSAFSYGYTF
>TRBJ1-1|NA|NA|TRBV15
TGTGCCACCTTAGCGGCAGCGGCGGGGACTAACACTGAAGCTTTCTTT
CATLAAAAGTNTEAFF
>TRBJ2-1|TRBD1|NA|TRBV10-3
TGTGCCATCGGTCGGGACAGACACTACAATGAGCAGTTCTTC
CAIGRDRHYNEQFF
>TRBJ2-1|NA|NA|TRBV11-3
TGTGCCAGCAGCACCTCGAGGGCGGTCGATTACAATGAGCAGTTCTTC
CASSTSRAVDYNEQFF
>TRBJ2-5|TRBD2|NA|TRBV18
TGTGCCAGCTCACCACAAGCGGGAGTGGGGGAGACCCAGTACTTC
CASSPQAGVGETQYF
>TRBJ2-7|NA|NA|TRBV28
TGTGCCAGCCTAAGGTCAGGCCCCACCTACGAGCAGTACTTC
CASLRSGPTYEQYF
>TRBJ1-2|TRBD1|NA|TRBV4-3
TGCGCCAGCAGCCAAGCGTCGGGACAGGGAGCCTATGGCTACACCTTC
CASSQASGQGAYGYTF
>TRBJ2-1|TRBD2|few|TRBV9
TGTGCCAGCAGCTTATATAGCGGGGGGTACAATGAGCAGTTCTTC
CASSLYSGGYNEQFF
>TRBJ2-7|NA|few|TRBV28
TGTGCCAGCAGTTCAGGCTACGAGCAGTACTTC
CASSSGYEQYF
>TRBJ1-1|NA|NA|TRBV6-5
TGTGCCAGCAGTTACGGGAGCCCGTGGGACACTGAAGCTTTCTTT
CASSYGSPWDTEAFF
>TRBJ1-5|TRBD1|NA|TRBV19
TGTGCCAGTAGTATAGATTTAGGGACAGCCAACAATCAGCCCCAGCATTTT
CASSIDLGTANNQPQHF
>TRBJ1-6|NA|few|TRBV30
TGTGCCTGGAGTGTGCAGGGCCCAGCACCCCTCCACTTT
CAWSVQGPAPLHF
>TRBJ2-2|TRBD1|NA|TRBV19
TGTGCCAGTAGCGGGACAGGGGGGCCCGGGGAGCTGTTTTTT
CASSGTGGPGELFF